This T cell receptor beta chain was captured in a study of OX40 agonist ivuxolimab in advanced cancers. Some clones are missing from TCRdb's copy, which holds only in-frame ones; the method was immunoSEQ multiplex PCR. This repertoire shows about 97,000 clones, 80% to 90% found once; its top ten account for roughly 5%. This TCR was sampled from an adult with an advanced solid tumor such as melanoma, head and neck, liver or kidney cancer. The specimen was CD4+ or CD8+ T cells sorted from blood, collected in a trial of the OX40 agonist ivuxolimab.

DNA for the CDR3: TGTGCCAGCAGTGACTCTGAAATAGCGGGAGGGCCCCCGTACTTC. Residues: CASSDSEIAGGPPYF. V gene TRBV6-4 combines with J gene TRBJ2-5; TRBD2 matches 11 bases. Looked up from germline, CDR1 is MRHNA and CDR2 is SNTAGT. V was clipped by 0 bases and J by 13 bases; unmatched bases: 10. CDR3 size: 15 residues.